This entry lists 2 T cell receptor beta chains sequenced from one sample in a study of CD8 T cells in ankylosing spondylitis. Via MiXCR, TCRdb re-called the 5' RACE reads, giving one row per CDR3 protein. This sample carries 150,000 or so distinct CDR3 sequences, approximately 16% of them seen once, and the ten largest clones take over 7%. Material: blood, either unsorted or a sorted T cell fraction (not recorded which). These TCRs come from a male donor with ankylosing spondylitis or in good health (not recorded which).

This chain links TRBV5-1 with TRBJ2-5; 8 positions match TRBD1. This CDR3 spans 14 amino acids. The J segment lost 3 bases and the V segment lost 0 bases, leaving 1 base of the junction unmatched. CDR1 is SGHRS and CDR2 is YFSETQ in the germline V gene. CDR3 sequence reads: CASSLDRGKETQYF. In DNA form, the CDR3 reads TGCGCCAGCAGCTTGGACAGGGGGAAAGAGACCCAGTACTTC. Drawing the rest from reference TRBV5-1 and TRBJ2-5, the complete variable domain is KAGVTQTPRYLIKTRGQQVTLSCSPISGHRSVSWYQQTPGQGLQFLFEYFSETQRNKGNFPGRFSGRQFSNSRSEMNVSTLELGDSALYLCASSLDRGKETQYFGPGTRLLVL.

Many counts were recorded for this clonotype. The chain recombines TRBV12-3 or TRBV12-4 with TRBJ2-2; 9 nucleotides agree with TRBD1. The CDR3 consists of 14 residues. V lost 8 bases, J lost 7 bases, and 8 bases stayed unmatched. The CDR3 nucleotides are TGTGCCAGCGGGGGACAGGGAGTTGGCGGGGAGCTGTTTTTT. This sequence encodes CASGGQGVGGELFF.